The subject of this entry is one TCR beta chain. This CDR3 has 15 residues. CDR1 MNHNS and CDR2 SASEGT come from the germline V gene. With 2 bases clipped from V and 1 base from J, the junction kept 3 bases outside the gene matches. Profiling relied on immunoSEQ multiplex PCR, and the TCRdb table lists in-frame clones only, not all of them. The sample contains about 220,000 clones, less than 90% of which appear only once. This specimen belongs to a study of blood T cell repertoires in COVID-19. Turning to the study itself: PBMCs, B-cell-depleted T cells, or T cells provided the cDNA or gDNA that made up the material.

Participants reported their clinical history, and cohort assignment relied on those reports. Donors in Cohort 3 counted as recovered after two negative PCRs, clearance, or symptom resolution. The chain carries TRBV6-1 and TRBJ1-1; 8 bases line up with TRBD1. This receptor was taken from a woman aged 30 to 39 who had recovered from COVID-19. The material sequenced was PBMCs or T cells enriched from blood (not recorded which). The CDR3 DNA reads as TGTGCCAGCAGTGAAAGACAGGGGCGGAACACTGAAGCTTTCTTT. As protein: CASSERQGRNTEAFF.